This T cell receptor beta chain was captured in a study of PD-L1 blockade in urothelial cancer. Data came from immunoSEQ multiplex PCR; TCRdb stores just in-frame clones and leaves some out. Of tens of thousands of clones in the sample, about nine tenths were seen once. Trimming at V came to 6 bases and at J to 4 bases, leaving 9 bases not matched to a gene. The CDR3 runs 15 residues. Germline-derived CDR1 and CDR2 are SEHNR and FQNEAQ (reference sequence). General study findings and limits: Lower than median blood TCR clonality before treatment predicted better survival.

Disease in patients was locally advanced or metastatic urothelial carcinoma. This clone has more than one count but fewer than ten. Its cognate antigen is unknown. V and J are TRBV7-9 and TRBJ2-5, with 9 nucleotides matching TRBD2. The TCR sequence derives from a woman between 70 and 85 years old with urothelial cancer. The sample here was PBMCs, taken around atezolizumab (anti-PD-L1) treatment. This CDR3 reads CASRSSTSGPETQYF. The CDR3 region has the DNA TGTGCCAGCAGGTCCTCGACTAGCGGCCCAGAGACCCAGTACTTC.